This TCR beta chain comes out of a study of HIV-infected children after antiretroviral therapy interruption. Study information: Recorded EBV and CMV exposure existed for most children.

The TCR library was built from RNA with a 3' RACE protocol and unique molecular identifiers. MiXCR, run by TCRdb on the 3' RACE reads, gives a single entry per CDR3 protein. This table holds about 50,000 distinct CDR3 sequences, 3.5% to 5% found once. The sample's treatment: PENTA 11 planned treatment interruption arm or continuous ART arm. This clonotype has a count of ten or more. Antigen unknown. This CDR3 contains 19 residues. The ends were cut back, 1 base at V and 0 bases at J, with 16 bases in the middle. The germline V gene encodes CDR1 MGHRA and CDR2 YSYEKL. Whole-study results and caveats: After treatment interruption started, naive CD4+ CDR3 overlap across time points dropped. Sorted CD45RA+ naive cells might include minor non-naive CD45RA+ cells.

The chain is built from TRBV4-1 and TRBJ2-6; TRBD1 might be the D (5 bases). The material sequenced was CD45RA+ CD4+ T cells from PBMCs, pooled from several time points, taken from a donor given antiretroviral therapy, either interrupted or continuous. Subset given: naive CD4+ CD45RA+ CD45RO- T cells. The receptor was derived from a pool of human donors with HIV. The CDR3, as DNA: TGCGCCAGCAGCCAAGTGGGGCGGCGGCTATACTCTGGGGCCAACGTCCTGACTTTC. Translating it yields CASSQVGRRLYSGANVLTF.